The 11 T cell receptor beta chains given below trace back to one sample, sequenced in a study of patients and donors after allogeneic stem cell transplantation. TCRdb processed the RT-PCR reads anew with MiXCR; each CDR3 protein has one entry. The sample contains approximately 170,000 distinct CDR3 sequences, roughly 24% of which appear only once. The sample consisted of blood, either unsorted or a sorted T cell fraction (not recorded which). The source is a human donor who was either an allogeneic HSCT recipient or a stem cell or donor lymphocyte infusion donor (not recorded which). It is not recorded whose cells these are; they may come from a transplant donor.

This chain links TRBV7-2 with TRBJ1-2, with D perhaps matching TRBD1 (5 bases). Trimming took 1 base from V and 3 from J, leaving 12 bases between them. The germline gives CDR1 SGHTA, CDR2 FQGNSA. The CDR3 has 15 amino acids. The CDR3 DNA sequence: TGTGCCAGCAGCTTAGGGGCGGGGCTGGACTATGGCTACACCTTC. It codes for CASSLGAGLDYGYTF. Based on the CDR3 plus reference TRBV7-2 and TRBJ1-2, the full variable domain is GAGVSQSPSNKVTEKGKDVELRCDPISGHTALYWYRQSLGQGLEFLIYFQGNSAPDKSGLPSDRFSAERTGGSVSTLTIQRTQQEDSAVYLCASSLGAGLDYGYTFGSGTRLTVV.

This clonotype was recorded a few times. This chain uses TRBV12-3 or TRBV12-4 with TRBJ2-2; D may be TRBD2 (7 bases). The CDR3 has 15 residues. V lost 6 bases to trimming and J lost 2 bases, with 13 bases between them. CDR3 in amino acids: CASSFTGGNTGELFF. The DNA for the CDR3 is TGTGCCAGCAGCTTCACGGGGGGCAACACCGGGGAGCTGTTTTTT.

The chain couples TRBV5-1 to TRBJ1-2, with D perhaps matching TRBD1 (6 bases). The CDR3 runs to 12 residues. The V and J ends lost 7 bases and 6 bases respectively, with 13 bases between them. The germline gives CDR1 SGHRS, CDR2 YFSETQ. CDR3: CASYRVGHGYTF. The DNA of the CDR3 is TGCGCCAGCTACAGGGTGGGGCATGGCTACACCTTC.

The V gene is TRBV5-1, the J gene TRBJ1-1; 10 bases map to TRBD1. V gave up 7 bases and J gave up 1 base; unmatched junction bases: 4. Germline V gene data show CDR1 as SGHRS and CDR2 as YFSETQ. The CDR3 spans 14 residues. The CDR3 here is CASGRDRGNTEAFF. The DNA for the CDR3 is TGCGCCAGCGGAAGGGACAGGGGGAACACTGAAGCTTTCTTT.

The chain combines TRBV12-3 or TRBV12-4 with TRBJ2-4; 9 positions match TRBD1. J lost 4 bases, V lost 5 bases, and 0 bases had no gene match. There are 13 residues in the CDR3. This CDR3 is CASSGQGKNIQYF. In nucleotides, the CDR3 is TGTGCCAGCAGTGGACAGGGGAAAAACATTCAGTACTTC.

The J gene is TRBJ2-1, the V gene TRBV20-1; D is undetermined. The V gene's germline CDR1 is DFQATT and CDR2 SNEGSKA (reference sequence). V gave up 4 bases and J gave up 0 bases, with 13 bases separating them. The CDR3 extends over 15 amino acids. The chain's CDR3 is CSATTESSSYNEQFF. DNA of the CDR3: TGCAGTGCTACTACAGAGAGTAGCTCCTACAATGAGCAGTTCTTC.

This clonotype was seen a handful of times. CDR3 in amino acids: CAWSPDSGNQPQHF. The DNA of the CDR3 is TGTGCCTGGAGTCCGGACTCAGGCAATCAGCCCCAGCATTTT. The J gene is TRBJ1-5, the V gene TRBV30; unclear D gene. V shed 2 bases and J shed 2 bases, with 10 bases lying between them. This CDR3 comprises 14 residues. Looked up from germline, CDR1 is GTSNPN and CDR2 is SVGIG (reference sequence).

The rearrangement joins TRBV20-1 to TRBJ2-4; 8 bases align to TRBD2. With V trimmed by 7 bases and J by 1 base, 9 bases remained unmatched. The CDR3 extends over 15 amino acids. The germline CDR1 and CDR2 sequences are DFQATT and SNEGSKA (reference sequence). CDR3 DNA sequence: TGCAGTGACGGGGGGGGGCAGTGGGCCAAAAACATTCAGTACTTC. Amino acid sequence: CSDGGGQWAKNIQYF.

This clonotype was detected a few times. The chain uses TRBV12-3 or TRBV12-4 and TRBJ1-2; D not resolved. V was shortened by 3 bases and J by 5 bases, with 10 bases between the two germline ends. The CDR3 is made up of 13 amino acids. The CDR3 reads CASSFIQIYGYTF. CDR3 sequence (DNA): TGTGCCAGCAGTTTTATACAGATATATGGCTACACCTTC.

The rearrangement links TRBV20-1 to TRBJ1-4; D gene unclear. Germline-derived CDR1 and CDR2 are DFQATT and SNEGSKA (reference sequence). This CDR3 contains 12 residues. V lost 8 bases and J lost 5, with 12 bases in between. The DNA of the CDR3 is TGCAGTATGGCTCGCCAAAATGAAAAACTGTTTTTT. Amino acid sequence: CSMARQNEKLFF.

The sample holds a few counts of this clonotype. CDR3 amino acids: CASSSQGSEQYF. The DNA for the CDR3 is TGTGCCAGCAGTTCTCAGGGGAGCGAGCAGTACTTC. The V and J genes are TRBV27 and TRBJ2-7, with D possibly matching TRBD1 (6 bases). Germline loops: CDR1 MNHEY, CDR2 SMNVEV (reference sequence). This CDR3 is 12 amino acids long. The V end was cut by 4 bases, the J end by 6 bases, with 10 bases between.